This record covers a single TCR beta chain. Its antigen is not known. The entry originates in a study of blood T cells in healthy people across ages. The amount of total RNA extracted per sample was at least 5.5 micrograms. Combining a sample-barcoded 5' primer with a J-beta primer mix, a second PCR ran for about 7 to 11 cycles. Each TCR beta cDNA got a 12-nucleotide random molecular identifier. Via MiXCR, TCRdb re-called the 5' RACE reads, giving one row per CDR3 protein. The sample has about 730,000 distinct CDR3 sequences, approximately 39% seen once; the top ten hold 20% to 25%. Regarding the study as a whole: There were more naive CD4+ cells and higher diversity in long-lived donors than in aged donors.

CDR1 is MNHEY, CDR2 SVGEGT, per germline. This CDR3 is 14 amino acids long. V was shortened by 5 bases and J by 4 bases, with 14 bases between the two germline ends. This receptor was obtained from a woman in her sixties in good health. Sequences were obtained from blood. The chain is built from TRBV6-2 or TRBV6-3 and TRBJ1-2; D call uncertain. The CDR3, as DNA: TGTGCCAGCAGTCCCGAGGTAGTGACCTATGGCTACACCTTC. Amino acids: CASSPEVVTYGYTF.